This T cell receptor beta chain was captured by sequencing in a study of T cells in Graves' hyperthyroidism and ophthalmopathy. The investigators amplified TCR beta CDR3 regions from RNA transcripts. During a first-round RT-PCR of the TCR CDR3, the HTBI primer set was used. Using its own MiXCR run on the multiplex PCR reads, TCRdb lists one record per CDR3 protein. The sample records some 210,000 distinct CDR3 sequences, about 15% being singletons. J lost 2 bases, V lost 2 bases, and 3 bases had no gene match. This CDR3 comprises 15 residues. In germline, CDR1 is MDHEN, CDR2 SYDVKM. This clonotype has a count of ten or more.

This clonotype originated in a man between 50 and 59 years old with Graves' hyperthyroidism. Material for sequencing was blood. This rearrangement joins TRBV28 to TRBJ1-5; 7 bases are shared with TRBD1. The CDR3 coding sequence is TGTGCCAGCAGTTTACAGGGGGAGGGCAATCAGCCCCAGCATTTT. The encoded protein is CASSLQGEGNQPQHF.